This passage covers 17 T cell receptor beta chains from one sample sequenced in a study of cytomegalovirus exposure and HLA in healthy donors. The PCR was carried out with 60 Vbeta primers and 13 Jbeta primers. Here immunoSEQ multiplex PCR was the method, and the copy in TCRdb shows in-frame clones only, minus some. The sample has under 200,000 clones, 10% to 15% seen once. Sequences were obtained from PBMCs. All receptors come from a middle-aged man in good health and CMV-seropositive.

This clone was recorded a few times. The V call is TRBV7-2, the J call TRBJ2-3; possibly TRBD2 for D (6 bases). V was cut by 5 bases and J by 2 bases, with 8 bases left in between. CDR3 size: 13 residues. Germline assignment: CDR1 SGHTA and CDR2 FQGNSA. For the CDR3, the DNA is TGTGCCAGCAGCCAGCGGGTCACAGATACGCAGTATTTT. Its translation is CASSQRVTDTQYF.

The rearrangement links TRBV7-2 to TRBJ2-5; 7 nucleotides match TRBD2. Trimming removed 4 bases from V and 2 bases from J; junction bases left unmatched: 4. The CDR3 has 14 residues. Germline CDR1 reads SGHTA; CDR2 reads FQGNSA. CDR3 nucleotides: TGTGCCAGCAGCTCCAGCGGGGTTCAAGAGACCCAGTACTTC. Translation gives CASSSSGVQETQYF.

The V call is TRBV6-5, the J call TRBJ2-1, with D maybe TRBD2 (6 bases). Germline CDR1 and CDR2: MNHEY and SVGAGI. Trimming shortened V by 4 bases and J by 9 bases, and 16 bases separated the two germline ends. The CDR3 is 14 amino acids. CDR3 protein: CASSSGTPQGEQFF. In DNA, the CDR3 is TGTGCCAGCAGTTCCGGGACTCCCCAGGGTGAGCAGTTCTTC.

This clone was seen many times. V is TRBV21-1 and J is TRBJ1-6; the table names TRBD1, a call not compared with the DNA. TRBV21-1 is a listed pseudogene. The CDR3 spans 18 residues. The CDR3 protein is CASSRTRTGGSNNSPLHF. The DNA of the CDR3 is TGTGCCAGCAGCAGGACCAGGACAGGGGGCTCAAATAATTCACCCCTCCACTTT.

V and J are TRBV25-1 and TRBJ2-1; TRBD1 is a possible D gene (6 bases). Germline-derived CDR1 and CDR2 are MGHDK and SYGVNS. The CDR3 spans 14 residues. V was pared by 1 base and J by 15 bases, with 19 bases between. The CDR3 sequence is CASSESFDRIGLFF. The CDR3 nucleotides read TGTGCCAGCAGTGAATCTTTTGACAGGATTGGTCTGTTCTTC.

The chain links TRBV30 to TRBJ2-5; weak D call: TRBD1 (8 bases). The CDR3 has 17 residues. V was pared by 3 bases and J by 4 bases, with 24 bases between. CDR1 and CDR2 (germline): GTSNPN, SVGIG (reference sequence). CDR3 nucleotides: TGTGCCTGGAGGGGGGAACCTCAGGGGGCGGGAGTAGAGACCCAGTACTTC. Its translation is CAWRGEPQGAGVETQYF.

This clone was observed a few times. The chain uses TRBV11-3 and TRBJ1-1; D remains ambiguous. V was shortened by 4 bases and J by 10 bases, with 16 bases between the two germline ends. The germline gives CDR1 SGHNT, CDR2 YENEEA. This CDR3 comprises 13 residues. The CDR3 DNA sequence: TGTGCCAGCAGCTCCCTCCGGGAAGTTAGAGCTTTCTTT. This translates into CASSSLREVRAFF. Together with reference TRBV11-3 and TRBJ1-1, the CDR3 gives the full variable domain: EAGVVQSPRYKIIEKKQPVAFWCNPISGHNTLYWYLQNLGQGPELLIRYENEEAVDDSQLPKDRFSAERLKGVDSTLKIQPAELGDSAVYLCASSSLREVRAFFGQGTRLTVV.

In this sample, this clone turned up a few times. J is TRBJ2-3 and V is TRBV5-4; D may be TRBD2 (6 bases). V was trimmed by 4 bases and J by 0 bases, leaving 12 bases between them. This CDR3 comprises 15 residues. Germline V gene lookup returns CDR1 SGHNT and CDR2 YYREEE (reference sequence). Written as DNA, the CDR3 is TGTGCCAGCAGCGCGGGACTCTATAGCACAGATACGCAGTATTTT. It translates to CASSAGLYSTDTQYF.

This clone has only a few counts. The rearrangement joins TRBV6-6 to TRBJ1-5; unclear D gene. Deletions cut 6 bases from V and 4 bases from J, with 16 bases between. Germline V gene data show CDR1 as MNHNY and CDR2 as SVGAGI (reference sequence). CDR3 length: 15 residues. The CDR3 loop is CASSLAQAHNQPQHF. CDR3 DNA sequence: TGTGCCAGCAGCCTGGCTCAGGCCCATAATCAGCCCCAGCATTTT.

The chain employs TRBV2 and TRBJ1-6; D is perhaps TRBD1 (5 bases). Germline V gene lookup returns CDR1 SNHLY and CDR2 FYNNEI. The CDR3 has 14 amino acids. The V gene lost 2 bases and the J gene lost 5 bases, with 7 bases spanning the gap. This CDR3 is CASSEQGNNSPLHF. CDR3 sequence (DNA): TGTGCCAGCAGTGAACAGGGCAATAATTCACCCCTCCACTTT.

This clone turned up a few times. The gene calls are TRBV7-9 and TRBJ2-3; D ambiguous. This CDR3 region has 15 residues. Germline CDR1 and CDR2: SEHNR and FQNEAQ (reference sequence). The V and J ends lost 1 base and 6 bases respectively, with 14 bases between them. CDR3 sequence: CASSLGGEPPDTQYF. The CDR3 DNA reads TGTGCCAGCAGCTTAGGTGGAGAGCCTCCGGATACGCAGTATTTT. The variable domain in full, with the rest retrieved from reference TRBV7-9 and TRBJ2-3, is DTGVSQNPRHKITKRGQNVTFRCDPISEHNRLYWYRQTLGQGPEFLTYFQNEAQLEKSRLLSDRFSAERPKGSFSTLEIQRTEQGDSAMYLCASSLGGEPPDTQYFGPGTRLTVL.

In its sample, this clone was seen a few times. The chain joins TRBV7-2 to TRBJ2-3; 11 positions match TRBD2. Germline V CDR1 and CDR2: SGHTA, FQGNSA. The CDR3 sequence is 17 residues long. The ends lost 3 bases at V and 4 bases at J; junction bases unmatched: 9. DNA of the CDR3: TGTGCCAGCAGCTTTAGCGGGGGGGCCTTCGGCTCAGATACGCAGTATTTT. Protein product: CASSFSGGAFGSDTQYF.

This clone was detected only a few times. This chain uses TRBV4-3 with TRBJ2-7, with D uncertain. V was clipped by 0 bases and J by 3 bases, with 12 bases between them. Germline V CDR1 and CDR2: LGHNA, YSLEER. The CDR3 consists of 15 residues. CDR3 amino acids: CASSQEGSWNYEQYF. The CDR3 DNA reads TGCGCCAGCAGCCAAGAGGGCAGTTGGAACTACGAGCAGTACTTC.

This clone has only a few counts. The V call is TRBV2, the J call TRBJ2-7; D unresolved. The V end was cut by 2 bases, the J end by 0 bases, with 8 bases between. The CDR3 extends over 14 amino acids. CDR1 SNHLY and CDR2 FYNNEI come from the germline V gene. The CDR3 DNA reads TGTGCCAGCAGTGAAAGCTATAGCTCCTACGAGCAGTACTTC. Its translation is CASSESYSSYEQYF.

This clone showed up just a few times. The rearrangement uses TRBV11-2 and TRBJ2-5; TRBD1 matches 11 bases. With 4 bases clipped from V and 4 bases from J, the junction kept 5 bases outside the gene matches. This CDR3 is 15 amino acids long. From germline, CDR1 is SGHAT and CDR2 FQNNGV. This CDR3 reads CASSSDRGQVETQYF. For the CDR3, the DNA is TGTGCCAGCAGCTCGGACAGGGGGCAAGTAGAGACCCAGTACTTC. Full variable domain (outside the CDR3, taken from reference TRBV11-2 and TRBJ2-5): EAGVAQSPRYKIIEKRQSVAFWCNPISGHATLYWYQQILGQGPKLLIQFQNNGVVDDSQLPKDRFSAERLKGVDSTLKIQPAKLEDSAVYLCASSSDRGQVETQYFGPGTRLLVL.

The V gene is TRBV9, the J gene TRBJ2-1; 9 positions agree with TRBD2. Per germline, CDR1 SGDLS and CDR2 YYNGEE. Losses at the gene ends were 0 bases for V and 10 bases for J; bases not matched to a gene: 5. This CDR3 is 14 amino acids long. The CDR3: CASSVAAGGLEQFF. CDR3 DNA sequence: TGTGCCAGCAGCGTAGCTGCGGGGGGGCTCGAGCAGTTCTTC.

This clone was counted a few times. The rearrangement links TRBV14 to TRBJ1-1, with a weak D call TRBD1 (5 bases). The V gene lost 0 bases and the J gene lost 5 bases, with 10 bases spanning the gap. The CDR3 is made up of 14 amino acids. CDR1 is SGHDN and CDR2 is FVKESK in the germline V gene. The CDR3: CASSQEKGRTEAFF. CDR3 bases: TGTGCCAGCAGCCAAGAAAAGGGGCGGACTGAAGCTTTCTTT.